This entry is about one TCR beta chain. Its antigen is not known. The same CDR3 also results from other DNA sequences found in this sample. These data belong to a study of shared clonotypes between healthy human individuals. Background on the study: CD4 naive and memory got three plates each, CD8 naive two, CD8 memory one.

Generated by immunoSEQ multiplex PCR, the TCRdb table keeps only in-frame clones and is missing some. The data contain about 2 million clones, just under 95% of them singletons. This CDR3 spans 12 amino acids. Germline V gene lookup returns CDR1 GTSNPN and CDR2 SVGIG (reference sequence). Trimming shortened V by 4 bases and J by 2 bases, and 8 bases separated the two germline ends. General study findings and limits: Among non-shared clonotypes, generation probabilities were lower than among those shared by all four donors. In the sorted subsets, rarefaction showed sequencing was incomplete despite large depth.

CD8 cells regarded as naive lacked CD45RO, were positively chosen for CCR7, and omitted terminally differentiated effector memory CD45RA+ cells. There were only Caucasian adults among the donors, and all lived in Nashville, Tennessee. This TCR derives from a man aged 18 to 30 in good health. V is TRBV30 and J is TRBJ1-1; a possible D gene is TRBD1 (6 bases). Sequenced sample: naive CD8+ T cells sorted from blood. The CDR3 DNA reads TGTGCCTGGACACAGGGAAACACTGAAGCTTTCTTT. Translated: CAWTQGNTEAFF.